Listed here are 24 T cell receptor beta chains from one sample, sequenced in a study of blood T cell repertoires in COVID-19. Repertoires were generated with immunoSEQ multiplex PCR, while TCRdb's copy carries only in-frame clones and drops some. The sample holds fewer than 150,000 clones, about 75% seen once. The sample was peripheral blood. The receptors stem from a man older than 75 with acute or convalescent COVID-19.

This chain uses TRBV12-3 or TRBV12-4 with TRBJ1-1, with no clear D. This CDR3 comprises 12 residues. V lost 2 bases and J lost 4, with 5 bases in between. DNA of the CDR3: TGTGCCAGCAGTTTAACGAGCACTGAAGCTTTCTTT. Translation: CASSLTSTEAFF.

V usage is TRBV2 and J usage is TRBJ2-7, with 8 bases aligning to TRBD1. V lost 7 bases, J lost 1 base, and 9 bases stayed unmatched. Germline lookup yields CDR1 SNHLY and CDR2 FYNNEI. This CDR3 spans 15 amino acids. The CDR3 reads CASNTPGQESYEQYF. Written as DNA, the CDR3 is TGTGCCAGCAACACGCCGGGACAGGAGTCCTACGAGCAGTACTTC.

V is TRBV15 and J is TRBJ1-1; D unclear. Trimming took off 3 bases at V and 8 bases at J, with 16 bases between the two ends. The CDR3 consists of 14 residues. The germline V gene has CDR1 LNHNV and CDR2 YYDKDF (reference sequence). CDR3 sequence (DNA): TGTGCCACCAGCAGGGCCTTACCTGCTGCCGAAGCTTTCTTT. It translates to CATSRALPAAEAFF. Supplemented by reference TRBV15 and TRBJ1-1, the full variable domain reads DAMVIQNPRYQVTQFGKPVTLSCSQTLNHNVMYWYQQKSSQAPKLLFHYYDKDFNNEADTPDNFQSRRPNTSFCFLDIRSPGLGDTAMYLCATSRALPAAEAFFGQGTRLTVV.

The chain combines TRBV4-1 with TRBJ1-1; 12 bases agree with TRBD1. V lost 2 bases and J lost 0; bases outside the gene matches: 19. Germline CDR1 reads MGHRA; CDR2 reads YSYEKL. CDR3 size: 22 residues. DNA for the CDR3: TGCGCCAGCAGCCAAAACTCGCTCCGGGACAGGGGGCGGGCTCGGCTGAACACTGAAGCTTTCTTT. The encoded protein is CASSQNSLRDRGRARLNTEAFF.

This sequence joins TRBV28 and TRBJ1-5; TRBD1 is a possible D gene (5 bases). Per germline, CDR1 MDHEN and CDR2 SYDVKM. The length of the CDR3 is 14 residues. V lost 2 bases to trimming and J lost 6 bases, with 11 bases between them. As DNA, the CDR3 is TGTGCCAGCAGTTTAATAGGGGCACCTCAGCCCCAGCATTTT. This codes for CASSLIGAPQPQHF.

V and J are TRBV29-1 and TRBJ2-1, with TRBD1 matching over 10 bases. V shed 4 bases and J 7 bases; nucleotides not matched to a gene: 7. The length of the CDR3 is 14 residues. Looked up from germline, CDR1 is SQVTM and CDR2 is ANQGSEA. CDR3 loop: CSVAPGTGVNEQFF. CDR3 nucleotide sequence: TGCAGCGTTGCACCCGGGACAGGGGTAAATGAGCAGTTCTTC.

V usage is TRBV11-2 and J usage is TRBJ1-3; D is uncertain. With 7 bases removed from V and 1 base from J, the gap between germline ends came to 11 bases. This CDR3 is 14 amino acids long. Germline V CDR1 and CDR2: SGHAT, FQNNGV. The CDR3 region is CASTVRGSGNTIYF. The CDR3 bases are TGTGCCAGCACCGTCCGGGGATCTGGAAACACCATATATTTT.

The chain employs TRBV19 and TRBJ2-3, with unresolved D. The V gene's germline CDR1 is LNHDA and CDR2 SQIVND (reference sequence). The V and J ends lost 6 bases and 1 base respectively, with 14 bases between them. The CDR3 consists of 15 residues. The CDR3 DNA sequence: TGTGCCAGTAGGAGGCAGAGATTCGGCACAGATACGCAGTATTTT. Its protein is CASRRQRFGTDTQYF.

The chain recombines TRBV5-1 with TRBJ2-5; 7 bases agree with TRBD1. The CDR3 spans 13 residues. Germline trimming cut 0 bases from V and 5 bases from J; bases unmatched to any gene: 1. The germline gives CDR1 SGHRS, CDR2 YFSETQ. The chain's CDR3 is CASSLGQGETQYF. CDR3 nucleotides: TGCGCCAGCAGCTTGGGACAGGGCGAGACCCAGTACTTC.

The chain employs TRBV28 and TRBJ2-7; TRBD1 is a possible D gene (6 bases). Trimming removed 7 bases from V and 6 bases from J, with 16 bases in between. This CDR3 spans 13 amino acids. CDR1 MDHEN and CDR2 SYDVKM come from the germline V gene. The CDR3, as DNA: TGTGCCAGCACCACCCAGGGGCGGCGCGAGCAGTACTTC. It encodes CASTTQGRREQYF.

This chain uses TRBV2 with TRBJ2-1, with 9 bases matching TRBD2. The CDR3 totals 11 residues. Germline values: CDR1 SNHLY, CDR2 FYNNEI. The V and J ends lost 8 bases and 16 bases, in that order; junction bases with no gene match: 9. The chain's CDR3 is CASRLSGGFFF. As DNA, the CDR3 is TGTGCCAGCCGCTTGAGCGGGGGGTTTTTCTTC. Filled out from reference TRBV2 and TRBJ2-1, the complete variable domain reads EPEVTQTPSHQVTQMGQEVILRCVPISNHLYFYWYRQILGQKVEFLVSFYNNEISEKSEIFDDQFSVERPDGSNFTLKIRSTKLEDSAMYFCASRLSGGFFFGPGTRLTVL.

This clone has a handful of counts. V and J are TRBV4-3 and TRBJ1-3; 12 nucleotides agree with TRBD1. This CDR3 contains 18 residues. V shed 2 bases and J 0 bases; nucleotides not matched to a gene: 5. From germline, CDR1 is LGHNA and CDR2 YSLEER. The CDR3 nucleotides are TGCGCCAGCAGCCAACAGGGACAGGGGGCGAGCTCTGGAAACACCATATATTTT. It translates to CASSQQGQGASSGNTIYF.

This clone was counted once. The J gene is TRBJ2-7, the V gene TRBV6-1, with 7 positions matching TRBD2. This CDR3 has 12 amino acids. V was pared by 2 bases and J by 7 bases, with 2 bases of the junction left unmatched. Germline V gene sequence: CDR1 MNHNS, CDR2 SASEGT. The CDR3 spells CASSETGGEQYF. Written as DNA, the CDR3 is TGTGCCAGCAGTGAAACCGGGGGGGAGCAGTACTTC.

V gene TRBV6-5 combines with J gene TRBJ2-1, with 11 bases fitting TRBD2. The CDR3 is 14 amino acids. Germline-derived CDR1 and CDR2 are MNHEY and SVGAGI. Unmatched junction bases numbered 5, after V lost 9 bases and J lost 4 bases. The CDR3 DNA follows: TGTGCCAGTAGGACTAGCGGGTGGTACAATGAGCAGTTCTTC. Its protein product is CASRTSGWYNEQFF.

The chain links TRBV28 to TRBJ1-2; 9 nucleotides align to TRBD1. CDR1 is MDHEN, CDR2 SYDVKM, per germline. The CDR3 sequence is 14 residues long. V gave up 5 bases and J gave up 4 bases; unmatched junction bases: 5. DNA for the CDR3: TGTGCCAGCAGTCTCCGGGACAGGGTCTATGGCTACACCTTC. This codes for CASSLRDRVYGYTF.

In DNA form, the CDR3 reads TGTGCCAGCTCGACTAGCGGGGGGTTCCAAGAGACCCAGTACTTC. It specifies CASSTSGGFQETQYF. The V call is TRBV18, the J call TRBJ2-5, with 13 bases identical to TRBD2. The germline V gene encodes CDR1 KGHSH and CDR2 LQKENI. With 6 bases clipped from V and 1 base from J, the junction kept 2 bases outside the gene matches. The CDR3 length is 15 residues.

The chain links TRBV7-9 to TRBJ2-2, with unresolved D. Germline CDR1 reads SEHNR; CDR2 reads FQNEAQ (reference sequence). The CDR3 spans 12 residues. Trimming shortened V by 4 bases and J by 6 bases, and 6 bases separated the two germline ends. CDR3 loop: CASSSVAGELFF. The CDR3 DNA is TGTGCCAGCAGCTCCGTAGCCGGGGAGCTGTTTTTT.

This clone appeared a single time. The chain carries TRBV9 and TRBJ1-3, with no clear D. The V gene lost 5 bases and the J gene lost 0 bases, with 6 bases spanning the gap. The CDR3 totals 13 residues. The germline V gene has CDR1 SGDLS and CDR2 YYNGEE. CDR3 sequence (DNA): TGTGCCAGCAGTGAGCCCTCTGGAAACACCATATATTTT. Residues: CASSEPSGNTIYF.

The gene calls are TRBV5-6 and TRBJ2-1; D ambiguous. V was pared by 2 bases and J by 8 bases, with 5 bases between. The CDR3 runs to 11 residues. Germline CDR1 and CDR2: SGHDT and YYEEEE. CDR3 amino acids: CASSFSYEQFF. DNA for the CDR3: TGTGCCAGCAGCTTTTCGTATGAGCAGTTCTTC.

The chain links TRBV7-8 to TRBJ1-2; no reliable D call. Trimming cost V 2 bases and J 8 bases, with 9 bases left between them. The V gene's germline CDR1 is SGHVS and CDR2 FQNEAQ. The CDR3 length is 12 residues. The DNA of the CDR3 is TGTGCCAGCAGCTTAAACAGTGTGGGCTACACCTTC. This codes for CASSLNSVGYTF.

This clone was counted once. V and J are TRBV4-3 and TRBJ1-1; 9 bases align to TRBD1. The CDR3 has 15 amino acids. Germline trimming cut 4 bases from V and 0 bases from J; bases unmatched to any gene: 3. Germline V gene sequence: CDR1 LGHNA, CDR2 YSLEER. CDR3 in amino acids: CASSPTGGMNTEAFF. The DNA for the CDR3 is TGCGCCAGCAGCCCGACAGGGGGAATGAACACTGAAGCTTTCTTT.

CDR3 sequence (DNA): TGTGCCAGCAGTGAAACCGCCAACTTTGATCAGCCCCAGCATTTT. Protein: CASSETANFDQPQHF. The chain uses TRBV6-1 and TRBJ1-5, with D unresolved. The length of the CDR3 is 15 residues. V was shortened by 2 bases and J by 5 bases, with 13 bases between the two germline ends. Per the germline V gene, CDR1 is MNHNS and CDR2 is SASEGT.

The chain combines TRBV2 with TRBJ2-7; 8 bases line up with TRBD1. Losses at the gene ends were 4 bases for V and 5 bases for J; bases not matched to a gene: 13. The CDR3 is made up of 16 amino acids. Germline V gene lookup returns CDR1 SNHLY and CDR2 FYNNEI. The CDR3 region has the DNA TGTGCCAGCAGTGGGGACAGGAGCATCATAGCCCACGAGCAGTACTTC. Protein sequence: CASSGDRSIIAHEQYF.

The chain combines TRBV6-6 with TRBJ1-2, with D possibly matching TRBD1 (5 bases). Trimming took 0 bases from V and 8 from J, leaving 13 bases between them. CDR1 is MNHNY, CDR2 SVGAGI, per germline (reference sequence). The CDR3 runs 14 residues. The CDR3 DNA follows: TGTGCCAGCAGTTACTCGGTTCGGGGGGAAGGCTACACCTTC. Translated, it gives CASSYSVRGEGYTF.